The rows below give T cell receptor beta chains drawn from one sample of a study of cytomegalovirus exposure and HLA in healthy donors. The table came from immunoSEQ multiplex PCR; TCRdb's copy has only in-frame clones and leaves some out. The repertoire holds 60,000 or so clones, roughly 77% seen once, with roughly 3.4% in the top ten. Sequencing was carried out using PBMCs. The origin of the receptors is a woman aged 40 to 49 in good health and CMV-seropositive. Each CDR3 is given with its conserved first and last residue. The order of the fields is J gene, V gene, D gene, clone size, CDR3 protein, CDR3 DNA. D genes are given only for firm matches. Expanded clones get a size class; other rows say once, few or many, or leave the size out.

>TRBJ2-1|TRBV11-2|.|.
CASSSLQGSYNEQFF
TGTGCCAGCAGTTCCTTACAGGGTTCCTACAATGAGCAGTTCTTC
>TRBJ1-6|TRBV6-4|TRBD1|few
CASSNTGGSDSPLHF
TGTGCCAGCAGCAACACAGGGGGATCGGATTCACCCCTCCACTTT
>TRBJ2-7|TRBV13|TRBD2|.
CASSLASGGGMDEQYF
TGTGCCAGCAGCTTGGCCAGCGGGGGGGGAATGGACGAGCAGTACTTC
>TRBJ2-6|TRBV7-8|.|.
CASSPAGGQGISGANVLTF
TGTGCCAGCAGCCCGGCGGGGGGACAGGGAATCTCCGGGGCCAACGTCCTGACTTTC
>TRBJ2-3|TRBV15|.|.
CATSRVEFTDTQYF
TGTGCCACCAGCAGAGTTGAGTTCACAGATACGCAGTATTTT
>TRBJ1-3|TRBV19|.|.
CASSTIRGSSGNTIYF
TGTGCCAGTAGTACCATCCGAGGGAGCTCTGGAAACACCATATATTTT
>TRBJ2-3|TRBV7-2|.|.
CASSLVRSTDTQYF
TGTGCCAGCAGCTTAGTGCGGAGCACAGATACGCAGTATTTT
>TRBJ2-1|TRBV11-3|TRBD2|.
CASSLDGTSGGTNNEQFF
TGTGCCAGCAGCTTAGATGGGACTAGCGGGGGGACTAACAATGAGCAGTTCTTC
>TRBJ1-1|TRBV10-2|.|.
CASSETGSWAFF
TGCGCCAGCAGTGAGACAGGGAGTTGGGCTTTCTTT
>TRBJ2-7|TRBV5-1|.|.
CASSLASGAREQYF
TGCGCCAGCAGCTTGGCCAGTGGGGCGCGTGAGCAGTACTTC
>TRBJ1-1|TRBV30|TRBD1|.
CAEGTGLLMNTEAFF
TGTGCCGAGGGGACAGGACTCTTGATGAACACTGAAGCTTTCTTT
>TRBJ1-2|TRBV9|.|.
CASSVAAGVYGYTF
TGTGCCAGCAGCGTAGCGGCAGGGGTCTATGGCTACACCTTC
>TRBJ1-2|TRBV7-2|.|.
CASSPVTGSLGYGYTF
TGTGCCAGCAGCCCGGTGACAGGCTCCTTGGGGTATGGCTACACCTTC
>TRBJ1-5|TRBV19|.|.
CASSVRGGDQPQHF
TGTGCCAGTAGTGTTCGTGGGGGGGATCAGCCCCAGCATTTT